Given below is one TCR beta chain in context. The antigen remains unidentified. The entry originates in a study of T cells in localized non-small cell lung cancer. The study's findings and limits: Higher blood T cell density tracked longer overall survival. Analysis by sequencing included only one tumor region, so heterogeneity remains possible. Median detection of top 100 tumor clones in adjacent lung was 55 to 60 clones. T cell clonality was highest in uninvolved adjacent lung, above tumor.

V gave up 0 bases and J gave up 0 bases; unmatched junction bases: 15. Looked up from germline, CDR1 is MGHRA and CDR2 is YSYEKL. The CDR3 totals 20 residues. Libraries were prepared by immunoSEQ multiplex PCR; TCRdb keeps only in-frame clonotypes and omits some of them. The sample yields about 26,000 clones, approximately 91% seen once. This chain links TRBV4-1 with TRBJ2-7, with 9 bases aligning to TRBD1. Sequences were derived from peripheral blood, sampled before any cancer treatment. The receptor comes from a female donor at least 60 years old with stage II squamous cell lung carcinoma. The CDR3 sequence: CASSQDLGQGKLGGSYEQYF. In DNA form, the CDR3 reads TGCGCCAGCAGCCAAGATTTAGGACAGGGGAAACTAGGGGGCTCCTACGAGCAGTACTTC.